Below are 9 T cell receptor beta chains sequenced from a single sample in a study of T cell responses to AZD1222 COVID-19 vaccine. Here immunoSEQ multiplex PCR was the method, and the copy in TCRdb shows in-frame clones only, minus some. This table has under 150,000 clones, about 90% appearing once. This specimen consisted of peripheral blood, obtained on day 0 of AZD1222 vaccination. These receptors all stem from an adult in good health.

This chain joins TRBV9 and TRBJ1-3; D is possibly TRBD1 (5 bases). V lost 0 bases and J lost 4, with 8 bases in between. This CDR3 spans 14 amino acids. Germline lookup yields CDR1 SGDLS and CDR2 YYNGEE. The CDR3 is CASSVARGGNTIYF. Here the CDR3 DNA reads TGTGCCAGCAGCGTAGCTCGGGGGGGAAACACCATATATTTT. Drawing the rest from reference TRBV9 and TRBJ1-3, the complete variable domain is DSGVTQTPKHLITATGQRVTLRCSPRSGDLSVYWYQQSLDQGLQFLIQYYNGEERAKGNILERFSAQQFPDLHSELNLSSLELGDSALYFCASSVARGGNTIYFGEGSWLTVV.

This chain uses TRBV5-1 with TRBJ1-2; 7 bases agree with TRBD1. The CDR3 covers 14 residues. J gave up 8 bases and V 3 bases, and 10 bases lay outside the gene matches. Per the germline V gene, CDR1 is SGHRS and CDR2 is YFSETQ. In DNA form, the CDR3 reads TGCGCCAGCAGCTCGGCAGGGGGGGCTGGCGGCTACACCTTC. It specifies CASSSAGGAGGYTF.

V and J are TRBV7-4 and TRBJ1-3, with D possibly being TRBD1 (5 bases). Trimming took 1 base from V and 8 from J, leaving 18 bases between them. The CDR3 has 16 amino acids. From germline, CDR1 is SGHVT and CDR2 SQSDAQ. This CDR3 reads CASSLDQGGPSHTIYF. The CDR3 region has the DNA TGTGCCAGCAGCTTAGATCAGGGAGGGCCATCGCACACCATATATTTT.

J is TRBJ2-3 and V is TRBV6-1; 9 bases fit TRBD2. From germline, CDR1 is MNHNS and CDR2 SASEGT. The length of the CDR3 is 13 residues. J was trimmed by 8 bases and V by 3 bases; bases with no gene match: 3. CDR3 sequence: CASSDRGGGTQYF. The CDR3 bases are TGTGCCAGCAGTGACCGCGGGGGGGGTACGCAGTATTTT.

This chain links TRBV7-2 with TRBJ2-7, with D possibly TRBD1 on 5 matching bases. This CDR3 spans 16 amino acids. V was shortened by 1 base and J by 2 bases, with 15 bases between the two germline ends. Germline V gene sequence: CDR1 SGHTA, CDR2 FQGNSA. The CDR3 sequence: CASSLVGVLFTYEQYF. The DNA of the CDR3 is TGTGCCAGCAGCTTAGTAGGGGTCCTTTTTACCTACGAGCAGTACTTC.

The rearrangement links TRBV5-1 to TRBJ2-7; maybe TRBD1 (7 bases). The ends were cut back, 6 bases at V and 5 bases at J, with 21 bases in the middle. The CDR3 contains 15 residues. Per germline, CDR1 SGHRS and CDR2 YFSETQ. CDR3 amino acids: CASTPSEGALNEQYF. The CDR3 coding sequence is TGCGCCAGCACACCCTCGGAGGGGGCGCTTAACGAGCAGTACTTC.

The chain couples TRBV5-4 to TRBJ1-2; tentatively, D is TRBD1 (6 bases). V lost 6 bases and J lost 7, with 22 bases in between. The V gene's germline CDR1 is SGHNT and CDR2 YYREEE (reference sequence). This CDR3 is 15 amino acids long. The CDR3 coding sequence is TGTGCCAGCACCCGCACCGGGGGCCCTTTATCTGGCTACACCTTC. Encoded protein: CASTRTGGPLSGYTF.

The chain recombines TRBV27 with TRBJ1-1, with no clear D. The germline V and J ends were trimmed by 2 bases and 10 bases, with 17 bases remaining between them. The CDR3 consists of 14 residues. The V gene's germline CDR1 is MNHEY and CDR2 SMNVEV (reference sequence). CDR3 bases: TGTGCCAGCAGTTTACGAGGAGGGCGTATAGGAGCTTTCTTT. This translates into CASSLRGGRIGAFF.

This chain links TRBV10-3 with TRBJ2-7; D unresolved. The CDR3 loop spans 13 amino acids. CDR1 and CDR2 from the germline V gene are ENHRY and SYGVKD. Trimming stripped 4 bases from V and 3 bases from J, with 10 bases between. CDR3 sequence (DNA): TGTGCCATCAGTGCAAGACTCGACTACGAGCAGTACTTC. Encoded protein: CAISARLDYEQYF.